This T cell receptor (beta chain) emerged from a study of vaccination and CD4 T cells after COVID-19. Study background: Controls used CEFX viral epitopes (positive), HIV-1 Nef peptides (negative), or no peptide. Overall study results and limits: Convalescent patients displayed spike mono-reactivity in 304 of 307 vaccine-specific clones.

Time point: late sampling 161 to 241 days after vaccination in three convalescent patients. The sample's treatment: roughly 11-day PBMC culture with coronavirus spike peptide pools or control peptides (ViraFEST assay). Peptide pool stimulation in ViraFEST expanded antigen-specific T cells, whose TCRs were then sequenced. Once obtained from cultured CD4+ T cells, the DNA was sequenced using the Oncomine TCR Beta short-read assay. TCRdb re-called the PCR reads with MiXCR, one entry per CDR3 protein. Of 20,000 to 25,000 distinct CDR3 sequences in the sample, 43% are singletons; the top ten hold roughly 5%. The V and J ends lost 5 bases and 2 bases, in that order; junction bases with no gene match: 13. Germline V gene lookup returns CDR1 LNHNV and CDR2 YYDKDF (reference sequence). The length of the CDR3 is 19 residues. A note on this clonotype: Antigen unknown.

This chain links TRBV15 with TRBJ2-3; 13 bases align to TRBD2. The sequences come from CD4+ T cells from blood, cultured in vitro, collected about 7 months after SARS-CoV-2 vaccination. The sequence came from a human donor who had recovered from COVID-19. For the CDR3, the DNA is TGTGCCACCAGCGCCACGGGGACTAGCGGGGCTTTCGACACAGATACGCAGTATTTT. Protein: CATSATGTSGAFDTDTQYF. The full variable domain, with the rest looked up from reference TRBV15 and TRBJ2-3, is DAMVIQNPRYQVTQFGKPVTLSCSQTLNHNVMYWYQQKSSQAPKLLFHYYDKDFNNEADTPDNFQSRRPNTSFCFLDIRSPGLGDTAMYLCATSATGTSGAFDTDTQYFGPGTRLTVL.